These T cell receptor beta chains were read from a single sample in a study of blood T cell repertoires in COVID-19. Measured with immunoSEQ multiplex PCR; TCRdb has only the in-frame clones, and not every one. The data hold roughly 140,000 clones, with roughly 85% observed a single time. Sequenced material: peripheral blood. Receptors originate from a man aged 45-65 years with acute or convalescent COVID-19. CDR3s include the opening cysteine and the closing phenylalanine or tryptophan. The order of the fields is clone size, D gene, V gene, J gene, CDR3 DNA, CDR3 protein. D genes are given only for firm matches. Size is stated for part of the rows, as once, few or many counts, or as a class when the clone is expanded.

.,.,TRBV6-2/TRBV6-3,TRBJ1-2,TGTGCCAGCGGCCTTCCGTGGCCCTATGGCTACACCTTC,CASGLPWPYGYTF
.,.,TRBV30,TRBJ2-7,TGTGCCTGGAGCTCGAAAGGGAGTGGGTACGAGCAGTACTTC,CAWSSKGSGYEQYF
.,.,TRBV10-3,TRBJ2-5,TGTGCCATCAGTGGTACAAATCAGCAAGAGACCCAGTACTTC,CAISGTNQQETQYF
.,.,TRBV10-2,TRBJ1-3,TGCGCCAGCAGTGACTGGAGATCTGGAAACACCATATATTTT,CASSDWRSGNTIYF
once,.,TRBV3-1/TRBV3-2,TRBJ2-7,TGTGCCAGCAGTCCCCGAGGGGGGGTCTACGAGCAGTACTTC,CASSPRGGVYEQYF
.,.,TRBV6-2/TRBV6-3,TRBJ1-5,TGTGCCAGCAGTTTCGGGAATAGCAATCAGCCCCAGCATTTT,CASSFGNSNQPQHF
.,TRBD2,TRBV24-1,TRBJ2-1,TGTGCCACCAGTGATACAGCGGTTAGTCTAGCGGATGAGCAGTTCTTC,CATSDTAVSLADEQFF
.,.,TRBV5-1,TRBJ1-4,TGCGCCAGCAGTTCGGGACAAGTGAGGTCTAATGAAAAACTGTTTTTT,CASSSGQVRSNEKLFF
.,.,TRBV14,TRBJ1-1,TGTGCCAGCAGCCAAGAATGGGGGGTAGGTCCAGCTTTCTTT,CASSQEWGVGPAFF
.,TRBD1,TRBV6-5,TRBJ2-7,TGTGCCAGCGGGGGACAGGGGGCTTTTTACGAGCAGTACTTC,CASGGQGAFYEQYF
few,.,TRBV18,TRBJ1-5,TGTGCCAGCTCACCGGGGCAAACGGGTGTTCAGCCCCAGCATTTT,CASSPGQTGVQPQHF
few,TRBD1,TRBV10-3,TRBJ1-2,TGTGCCATCAAAACAGGGGATGACTACACCTTC,CAIKTGDDYTF
.,TRBD1,TRBV7-6,TRBJ2-7,TGTGCCAGCAGCTTAGGTCAGGCCAGGGGGGAGCAGTACTTC,CASSLGQARGEQYF
.,TRBD1,TRBV11-2,TRBJ1-1,TGTGCCAGCAGCGCACGGACAGGGCAGAACACTGAAGCTTTCTTT,CASSARTGQNTEAFF
few,.,TRBV5-1,TRBJ1-1,TGCGCCAGCAGCTTGACAGGGAGTAACACTGAAGCTTTCTTT,CASSLTGSNTEAFF
.,TRBD2,TRBV6-5,TRBJ2-3,TGTGCCAGCAGTCGGCTAGCGGAGTACACAGATACGCAGTATTTT,CASSRLAEYTDTQYF
.,.,TRBV30,TRBJ2-7,TGTGCCTGGAGTAGACAGGATACCTACGAGCAGTACTTC,CAWSRQDTYEQYF
.,.,TRBV15,TRBJ1-2,TGTGCCACCAGCAGAGACAGGGGTATCTATGGCTACACCTTC,CATSRDRGIYGYTF
.,.,TRBV18,TRBJ2-7,TGTGCCAGCTCCCGACAGGTCCTGGGGAACGAGCAGTACTTC,CASSRQVLGNEQYF
once,.,TRBV9,TRBJ2-7,TGTGCCAGCAGCCCCAGAACTAACGTTTACGAGCAGTACTTC,CASSPRTNVYEQYF
.,.,TRBV28,TRBJ2-6,TGTGCCAGCAGTTTCCTGAGTTCGGGGGCCAACGTCCTGACTTTC,CASSFLSSGANVLTF
few,TRBD1,TRBV19,TRBJ1-1,TGTGCCAGTAGTATGCGGACAGGATTGAACACTGAAGCTTTCTTT,CASSMRTGLNTEAFF
.,.,TRBV28,TRBJ1-3,TGTGCCAGCCAGGGGAGAGGAAACACCATATATTTT,CASQGRGNTIYF
.,.,TRBV3-1/TRBV3-2,TRBJ1-6,TGTGCCAGCAGCAGGACACCCGATAATTCACCCCTCCACTTT,CASSRTPDNSPLHF
.,TRBD2,TRBV11-3,TRBJ2-3,TGTGCCAGCAGCCCCTGGACTAGCGGCCACACAGATACGCAGTATTTT,CASSPWTSGHTDTQYF
.,TRBD1,TRBV27,TRBJ2-7,TGTGCCAGCCGACAGGGAATCTACGAGCAGTACTTC,CASRQGIYEQYF
.,.,TRBV2,TRBJ1-3,TGTGCCAGTCATCAGGGAACCTCTGGAAACACCATATATTTT,CASHQGTSGNTIYF
.,.,TRBV12-3/TRBV12-4,TRBJ1-2,TGTGCCAGCAGTCCGGGCAGGGTGGATGGCTACACCTTC,CASSPGRVDGYTF
once,.,TRBV27,TRBJ1-6,TGTGCCAGCAGTCCGGGATGGATTGATTCACCCCTCCACTTT,CASSPGWIDSPLHF
.,.,TRBV2,TRBJ2-3,TGTGCCAGCAGGGGAGCGGTCCCTAGGCCAGATACGCAGTATTTT,CASRGAVPRPDTQYF
once,.,TRBV30,TRBJ1-1,TGTGCCTGGCACAGAGGGGGGAACACTGAAGCTTTCTTT,CAWHRGGNTEAFF
few,.,TRBV3-1/TRBV3-2,TRBJ1-5,TGTGCCAGCAGCCAAGGGGGCTATAGCAATCAGCCCCAGCATTTT,CASSQGGYSNQPQHF
.,.,TRBV6-5,TRBJ2-7,TGTGCCAGCAGGGAGACAGGTACCCACGAGCAGTACTTC,CASRETGTHEQYF
once,TRBD1,TRBV9,TRBJ2-1,TGTGCCAGCAGCGTTTCCCCCGGGACAGGGGGCAATGAGCAGTTCTTC,CASSVSPGTGGNEQFF
.,TRBD1,TRBV2,TRBJ1-4,TGTGCCAGCAGTGACCAGGGGGTCTCAAATGAAAAACTGTTTTTT,CASSDQGVSNEKLFF
.,.,TRBV7-8,TRBJ2-5,TGTGCCAGCAGCTTTCCCGTTCGAAGGGGCCCGGAGACCCAGTACTTC,CASSFPVRRGPETQYF
.,TRBD1,TRBV10-3,TRBJ2-6,TGTGCCATCAAGGGACAGCACTCTGGGGCCAACGTCCTGACTTTC,CAIKGQHSGANVLTF
.,TRBD1,TRBV18,TRBJ2-7,TGTGCCAGCTCACCACCGACAGGGGGTAGAACCTACGAGCAGTACTTC,CASSPPTGGRTYEQYF
.,.,TRBV7-2,TRBJ1-5,TGTGCCAGCAGCTTTGGAGGCAGCAGCAATCAGCCCCAGCATTTT,CASSFGGSSNQPQHF
.,.,TRBV11-3,TRBJ2-7,TGTGCCAGCAGCTTAACAGATACCTACGAGCAGTACTTC,CASSLTDTYEQYF
.,.,TRBV11-3,TRBJ2-7,TGTGCCAGCAGCTTAACAGGGCTTCGGGAGCAGTACTTC,CASSLTGLREQYF
.,.,TRBV5-4,TRBJ2-7,TGTGCCAGCAGCTCTGGTCTCAGCTCCTACGAGCAGTACTTC,CASSSGLSSYEQYF
.,.,TRBV4-2,TRBJ1-1,TGTGCCAGCAGCCAAGTTGACACATGGAACACTGAAGCTTTCTTT,CASSQVDTWNTEAFF
.,.,TRBV12-3/TRBV12-4,TRBJ1-1,TGTGCCAGCAGCCGCCATGATCCAGGCATAGCTTTCTTT,CASSRHDPGIAFF
.,.,TRBV7-3,TRBJ2-7,TGTGCCAGCAGTCCCCAGACAGGCCCTGGAGGTGAGCAGTACTTC,CASSPQTGPGGEQYF
.,.,TRBV4-1,TRBJ1-3,TGCGCCAGCAGCCGCCCAGGAACTGGAAACACCATATATTTT,CASSRPGTGNTIYF